These 8 T cell receptor beta chains were all obtained from the same sample, sequenced in a study of blood T cell repertoires in COVID-19. The data were produced by immunoSEQ multiplex PCR, yet TCRdb's version contains in-frame clones alone and is incomplete. This table has around 99,000 clones, about 90% appearing once. The sequencing sample was made of peripheral blood. These receptor sequences come from a human donor in a cohort sampled during active COVID-19.

This rearrangement joins TRBV18 to TRBJ2-3; D is unclear. V lost 0 bases and J 5 bases, leaving 3 bases between the germline ends. The CDR3 contains 12 residues. CDR1 is KGHSH, CDR2 LQKENI, per germline. CDR3 loop: CASSPPIDTQYF. The CDR3 region has the DNA TGTGCCAGCTCACCACCTATAGATACGCAGTATTTT.

The rearrangement uses TRBV27 and TRBJ2-7; weak D call: TRBD1 (6 bases). V was cut by 7 bases and J by 3 bases, with 22 bases left in between. Germline lookup yields CDR1 MNHEY and CDR2 SMNVEV (reference sequence). CDR3 length: 16 amino acids. Here the CDR3 reads CASNAEGVPRGYEQYF. CDR3 nucleotide sequence: TGTGCCAGCAACGCCGAGGGGGTCCCACGAGGCTACGAGCAGTACTTC.

V gene TRBV5-5 combines with J gene TRBJ2-5; D is unclear. CDR1 and CDR2 (germline): SGHKS, YYEKEE (reference sequence). Trimming pared 0 bases from V and 2 bases from J, leaving 8 bases between. This CDR3 is built from 14 residues. CDR3 in DNA: TGTGCCAGCAGCTTGGGGTTGACTCAAGAGACCCAGTACTTC. Translated: CASSLGLTQETQYF.

The chain has TRBV7-2 and TRBJ2-2, with 9 bases lining up with TRBD1. This CDR3 has 17 amino acids. Looked up from germline, CDR1 is SGHTA and CDR2 is FQGNSA. Trimming cost V 2 bases and J 6 bases; bases outside gene matches: 10. The CDR3 sequence is CASSLRRNRGLAGELFF. The DNA of the CDR3 is TGTGCCAGCAGCTTACGAAGGAACAGGGGGCTAGCCGGGGAGCTGTTTTTT.

This chain's CDR3 is CAISESLRAGGGRTNTGELFF. In DNA, the CDR3 is TGTGCCATCAGTGAGTCGCTAAGGGCAGGGGGCGGCCGGACGAACACCGGGGAGCTGTTTTTT. J is TRBJ2-2 and V is TRBV10-3, with 8 bases that match TRBD1. The CDR3 covers 21 residues. Trimming removed 0 bases from V and 0 bases from J; junction bases left unmatched: 15. The germline gives CDR1 ENHRY, CDR2 SYGVKD.

The CDR3 reads CASSSGVSRQGWNEKLFF. The CDR3 nucleotides read TGTGCCAGCAGCTCCGGAGTTTCCCGACAGGGTTGGAATGAAAAACTGTTTTTT. The chain employs TRBV7-8 and TRBJ1-4; the match to TRBD1 covers 7 bases. The V gene's germline CDR1 is SGHVS and CDR2 FQNEAQ. With V trimmed by 4 bases and J by 5 bases, 16 bases remained unmatched. This CDR3 is built from 18 residues.

The chain employs TRBV29-1 and TRBJ2-7, with TRBD1 identical over 9 bases. This CDR3 comprises 12 residues. The J segment lost 2 bases and the V segment lost 6 bases, leaving 2 bases of the junction unmatched. Germline V gene data show CDR1 as SQVTM and CDR2 as ANQGSEA. The CDR3 loop is CSVGDRAYEQYF. The DNA for the CDR3 is TGCAGCGTGGGGGACAGGGCCTACGAGCAGTACTTC.

The chain links TRBV5-1 to TRBJ1-1; D remains ambiguous. The CDR3 has 15 residues. Trimming left V 3 bases short and J 0 bases short, with 12 bases between. Per germline, CDR1 SGHRS and CDR2 YFSETQ. The CDR3 DNA is TGCGCCAGCAGCTCTTCAGGTTCGATGAACACTGAAGCTTTCTTT. It specifies CASSSSGSMNTEAFF.